This paragraph reports one T cell receptor (beta chain). These data are taken from a study of neoadjuvant anti-PD-1 for oral cavity cancer. V was clipped by 4 bases and J by 6 bases, with 16 bases between them. Germline CDR1 SGHRS, CDR2 YFSETQ. CDR3 length: 14 amino acids. Sequencing was performed with immunoSEQ multiplex PCR; in TCRdb, only in-frame clones are kept and a portion is missing. Of 9,500 to 15,000 clones detected, around three fifths appear once; the ten largest clones hold 6.5% to 7%. The patients had HPV-negative, locally advanced oral cavity squamous cell carcinoma. This clonotype originated in a person between 40 and 79 years old with oral cavity squamous cell carcinoma. The donor label of this sample is uncertain. The chain links TRBV5-1 to TRBJ1-2, with D possibly being TRBD1 (5 bases). This specimen was tumor tissue, taken before nivolumab (anti-PD-1) treatment. The CDR3: CASSPGWAGDGYTF. As DNA, the CDR3 is TGCGCCAGCAGCCCAGGGTGGGCGGGGGATGGCTACACCTTC.